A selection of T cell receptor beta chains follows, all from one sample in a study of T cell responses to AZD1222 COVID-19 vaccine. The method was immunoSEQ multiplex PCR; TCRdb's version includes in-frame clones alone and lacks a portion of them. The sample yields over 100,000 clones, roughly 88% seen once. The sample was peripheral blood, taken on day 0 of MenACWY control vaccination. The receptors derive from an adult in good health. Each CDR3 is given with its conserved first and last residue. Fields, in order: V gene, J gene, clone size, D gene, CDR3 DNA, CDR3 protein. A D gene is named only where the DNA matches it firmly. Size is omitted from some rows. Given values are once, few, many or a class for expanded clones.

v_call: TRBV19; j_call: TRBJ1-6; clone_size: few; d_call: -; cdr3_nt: TGTGCCACATGGGGCTGGGGTAATTCACCCCTCCACTTT; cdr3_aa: CATWGWGNSPLHF
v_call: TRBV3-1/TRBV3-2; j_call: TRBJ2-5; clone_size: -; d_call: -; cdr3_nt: TGTGCCAGCAGCCAAGAGGGCTGGGAAGAGACCCAGTACTTC; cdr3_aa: CASSQEGWEETQYF
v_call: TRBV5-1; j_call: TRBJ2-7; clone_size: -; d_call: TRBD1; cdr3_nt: TGCGCCAGCAGCTTGGGAGGGGGCCTTACCTCCTACGAGCAGTACTTC; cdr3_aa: CASSLGGGLTSYEQYF
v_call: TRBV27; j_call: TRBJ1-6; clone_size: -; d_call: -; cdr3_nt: TGTGCCAGCAGTGCGCCCTCCGGGACTCTGAGCCTCCACTTT; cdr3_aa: CASSAPSGTLSLHF
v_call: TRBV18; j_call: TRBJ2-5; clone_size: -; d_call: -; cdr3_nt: TGTGCCAGCTCACCGTTCCATCCTCAAGAGACCCAGTACTTC; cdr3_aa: CASSPFHPQETQYF
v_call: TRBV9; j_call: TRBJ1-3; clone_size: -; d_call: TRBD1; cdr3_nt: TGTGCCAGCAGCGTAGGCGGCAGGGGGTTTTTTGAAAACACCATATATTTT; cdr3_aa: CASSVGGRGFFENTIYF
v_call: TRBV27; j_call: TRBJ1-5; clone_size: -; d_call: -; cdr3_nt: TGTGCCAGCAGTCAATTCAGGGTTGGCAATCAGCCCCAGCATTTT; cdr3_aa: CASSQFRVGNQPQHF
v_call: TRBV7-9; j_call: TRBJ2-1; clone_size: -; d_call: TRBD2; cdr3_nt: TGTGCCAGCAGCCCTTATGGCCCGGGACTAGCGGGAGGGGAGCAGTTCTTC; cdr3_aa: CASSPYGPGLAGGEQFF
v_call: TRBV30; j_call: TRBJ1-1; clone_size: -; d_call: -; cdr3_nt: TGTGCCTGGGAGTTGGCCATGAACACTGAAGCTTTCTTT; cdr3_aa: CAWELAMNTEAFF
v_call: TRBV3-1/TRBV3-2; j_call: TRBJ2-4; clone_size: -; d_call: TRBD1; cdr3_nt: TGTGCCAGCAGCCACCGATATCAGGGGGCCGGGAAAAACATTCAGTACTTC; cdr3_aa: CASSHRYQGAGKNIQYF
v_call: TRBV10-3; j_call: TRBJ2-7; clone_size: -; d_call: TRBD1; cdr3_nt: TGTGCCATCAGTGAGTCCGGGACAGGGGCGGAATTATCCTACGAGCAGTACTTC; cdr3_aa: CAISESGTGAELSYEQYF
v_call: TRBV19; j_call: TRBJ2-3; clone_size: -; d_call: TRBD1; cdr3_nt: TGTGCCAGTAGTGTAGACAGGGCGCTAGATACGCAGTATTTT; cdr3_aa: CASSVDRALDTQYF
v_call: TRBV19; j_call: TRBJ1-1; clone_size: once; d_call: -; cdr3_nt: TGTGCCAGTAGTATCAAGGGGGAAGTCTGGGAAGCTTTCTTT; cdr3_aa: CASSIKGEVWEAFF
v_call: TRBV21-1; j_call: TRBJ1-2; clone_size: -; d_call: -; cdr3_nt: TGTGCCAGCAGTCAGCAGGACGGTAATATGGATGGCTACACCTTC; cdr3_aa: CASSQQDGNMDGYTF
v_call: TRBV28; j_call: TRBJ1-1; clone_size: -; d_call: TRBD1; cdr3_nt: TGTGCCAGCAGTTCGACAGGGGTGAACACTGAAGCTTTCTTT; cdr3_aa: CASSSTGVNTEAFF
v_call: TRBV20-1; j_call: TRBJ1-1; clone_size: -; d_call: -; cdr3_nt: TGCAGTGCTAGTGACGGGAACACTGAAGCTTTCTTT; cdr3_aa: CSASDGNTEAFF
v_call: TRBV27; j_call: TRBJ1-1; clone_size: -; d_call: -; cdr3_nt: TGTGCCAGCAGTACCCGGGACCTTCTGGGCACTGAAGCTTTCTTT; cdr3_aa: CASSTRDLLGTEAFF
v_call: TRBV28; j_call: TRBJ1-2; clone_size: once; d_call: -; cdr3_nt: TGTGCCAGCAGTACACAGGGAGGCTTTGGCTACACCTTC; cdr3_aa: CASSTQGGFGYTF
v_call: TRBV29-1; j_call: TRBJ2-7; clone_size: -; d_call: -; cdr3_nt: TGCAGCGTCATGGGTGGGAGTGCCTACGAGCAGTACTTC; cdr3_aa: CSVMGGSAYEQYF
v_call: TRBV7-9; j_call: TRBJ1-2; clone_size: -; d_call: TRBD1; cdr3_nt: TGTGCCAGCAGCTTAGGACAGGGAGCCTATGGCTACACCTTC; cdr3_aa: CASSLGQGAYGYTF
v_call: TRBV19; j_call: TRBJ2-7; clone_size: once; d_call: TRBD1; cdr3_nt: TGTGCCAGTAGTTCGGACAGGGGACTCTACGAGCAGTACTTC; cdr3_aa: CASSSDRGLYEQYF
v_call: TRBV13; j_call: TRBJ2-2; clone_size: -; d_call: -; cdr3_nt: TGTGCCAGCAGCATCATAGCGAGGGGGGAGCTGTTTTTT; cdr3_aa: CASSIIARGELFF
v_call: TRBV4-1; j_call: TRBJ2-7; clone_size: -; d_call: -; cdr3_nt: TGCGCCAGCAGCCAAGTCGGGAACAATCACGAGCAGTACTTC; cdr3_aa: CASSQVGNNHEQYF
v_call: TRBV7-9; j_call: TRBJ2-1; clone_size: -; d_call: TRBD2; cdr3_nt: TGTGCCAGCAGCCGAACCGGGACTAGCGGGTACAATGAGCAGTTCTTC; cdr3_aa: CASSRTGTSGYNEQFF
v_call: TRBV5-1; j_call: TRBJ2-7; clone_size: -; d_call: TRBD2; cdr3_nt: TGCGCCAGCAGCTTAGGACTAGCGGGAGTGGGGGAGCAGTACTTC; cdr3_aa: CASSLGLAGVGEQYF
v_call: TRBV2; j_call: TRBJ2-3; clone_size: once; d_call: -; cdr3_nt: TGTGCCAGCACGCGAGCGGAGGTTTTCACAGATACGCAGTATTTT; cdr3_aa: CASTRAEVFTDTQYF
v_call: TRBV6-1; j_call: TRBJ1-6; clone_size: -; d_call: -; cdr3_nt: TGTGCCAGCATTGAACAGGGTACAAGCTCCTATAATTCACCCCTCCACTTT; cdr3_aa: CASIEQGTSSYNSPLHF
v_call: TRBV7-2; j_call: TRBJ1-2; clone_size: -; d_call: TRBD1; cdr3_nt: TGTGCCAGCAGCTTAGGGACAGGGGTAGCGGGGGGCTACACCTTC; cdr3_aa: CASSLGTGVAGGYTF
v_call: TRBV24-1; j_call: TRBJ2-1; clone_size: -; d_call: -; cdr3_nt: TGTGCCACCGCCGGACGGCAGGACAATGAGCAGTTCTTC; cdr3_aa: CATAGRQDNEQFF
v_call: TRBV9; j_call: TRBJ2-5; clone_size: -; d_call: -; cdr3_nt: TGTGCCAGCAGCCCTCATCCAAAGGGGCAGGGCCAGACCCAGTACTTC; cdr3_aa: CASSPHPKGQGQTQYF
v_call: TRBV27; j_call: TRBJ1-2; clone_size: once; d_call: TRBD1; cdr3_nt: TGTGCCAGCAGTTCCTCGGGGACAGGAAGGATCTCAGTTGGGGGCTACACCTTC; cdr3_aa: CASSSSGTGRISVGGYTF
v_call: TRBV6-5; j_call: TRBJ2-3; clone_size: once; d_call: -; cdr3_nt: TGTGCCAGCAGTTACTCCCGGGGACGGGAAGATACGCAGTATTTT; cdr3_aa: CASSYSRGREDTQYF
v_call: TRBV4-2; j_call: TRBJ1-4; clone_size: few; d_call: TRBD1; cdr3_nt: TGTGCCAGCAGCCAAGCGACAGGGTCGGACGAAAAACTGTTTTTT; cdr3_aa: CASSQATGSDEKLFF
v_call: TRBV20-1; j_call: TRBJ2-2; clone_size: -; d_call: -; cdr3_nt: TGCAGTGCTAGTAGGGCAGCCACCGGGGAGCTGTTTTTT; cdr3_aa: CSASRAATGELFF
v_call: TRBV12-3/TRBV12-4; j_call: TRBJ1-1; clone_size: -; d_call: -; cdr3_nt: TGTGCCAGCAGTTTTAAGGGTAGCACTGAAGCTTTCTTT; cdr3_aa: CASSFKGSTEAFF
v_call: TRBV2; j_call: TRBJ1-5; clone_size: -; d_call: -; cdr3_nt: TGTGCCAGCAGCTCGGAGGCTAATAGCAATCAGCCCCAGCATTTT; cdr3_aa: CASSSEANSNQPQHF
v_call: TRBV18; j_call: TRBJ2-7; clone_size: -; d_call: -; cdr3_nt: TGTGCCAGCTCACCGGAGGGCCAGGGAAGGACCTACGAGCAGTACTTC; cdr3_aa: CASSPEGQGRTYEQYF
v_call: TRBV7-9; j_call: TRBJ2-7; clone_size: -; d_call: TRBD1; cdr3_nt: TGTGCCAGCAGCTTCCTAAGCGGACAGGTTTACGAGCAGTACTTC; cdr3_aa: CASSFLSGQVYEQYF
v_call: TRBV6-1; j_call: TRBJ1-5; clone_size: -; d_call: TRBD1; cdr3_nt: TGTGCCAGCAGTGGGAGGACAGGGTGGAACTATCAGCCCCAGCATTTT; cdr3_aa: CASSGRTGWNYQPQHF
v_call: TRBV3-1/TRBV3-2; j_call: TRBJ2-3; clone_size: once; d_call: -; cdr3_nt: TGTGCCAGCAGCCAAACGGCAGCCACAGATACGCAGTATTTT; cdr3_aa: CASSQTAATDTQYF
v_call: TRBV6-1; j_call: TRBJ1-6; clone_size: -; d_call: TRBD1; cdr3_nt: TGTGCCAGCAGTGAATCGACAGGGGGAGTACCCCTCCACTTT; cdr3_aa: CASSESTGGVPLHF